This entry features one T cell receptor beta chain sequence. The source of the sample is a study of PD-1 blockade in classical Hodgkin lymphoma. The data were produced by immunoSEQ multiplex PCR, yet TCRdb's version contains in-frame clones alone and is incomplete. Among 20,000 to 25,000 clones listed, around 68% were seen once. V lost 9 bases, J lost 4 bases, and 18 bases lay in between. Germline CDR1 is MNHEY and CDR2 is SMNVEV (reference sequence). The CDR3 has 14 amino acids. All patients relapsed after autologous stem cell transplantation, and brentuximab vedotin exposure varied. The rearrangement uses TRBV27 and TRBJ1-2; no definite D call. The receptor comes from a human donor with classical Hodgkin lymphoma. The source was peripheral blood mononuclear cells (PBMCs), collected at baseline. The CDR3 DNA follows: TGTGCCAGTACCCCGCGGCCGGAGGTCTATGGCTACACCTTC. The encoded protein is CASTPRPEVYGYTF.